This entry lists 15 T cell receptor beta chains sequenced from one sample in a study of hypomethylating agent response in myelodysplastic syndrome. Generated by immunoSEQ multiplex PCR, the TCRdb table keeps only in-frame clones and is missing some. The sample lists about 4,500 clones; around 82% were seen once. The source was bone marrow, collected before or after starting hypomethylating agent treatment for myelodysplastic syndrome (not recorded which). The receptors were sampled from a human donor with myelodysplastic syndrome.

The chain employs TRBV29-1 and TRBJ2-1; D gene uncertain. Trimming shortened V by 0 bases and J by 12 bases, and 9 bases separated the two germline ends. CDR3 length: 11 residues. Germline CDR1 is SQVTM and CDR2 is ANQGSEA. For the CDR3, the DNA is TGCAGCGTTGAAGATGGGTTGGGGCAGTTCTTC. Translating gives CSVEDGLGQFF.

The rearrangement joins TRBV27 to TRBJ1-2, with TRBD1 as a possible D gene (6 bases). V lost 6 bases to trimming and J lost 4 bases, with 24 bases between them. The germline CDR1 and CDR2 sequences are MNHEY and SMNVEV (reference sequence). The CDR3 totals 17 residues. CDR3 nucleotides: TGTGCCAGCAGAAGGCTGGGGGGCCGGGAGTTGAGCTATGGCTACACCTTC. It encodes CASRRLGGRELSYGYTF.

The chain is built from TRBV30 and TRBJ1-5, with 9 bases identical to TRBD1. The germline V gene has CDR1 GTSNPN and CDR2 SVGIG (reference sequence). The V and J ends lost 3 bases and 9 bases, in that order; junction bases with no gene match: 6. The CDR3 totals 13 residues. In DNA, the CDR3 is TGTGCCTGGAGAGGACAGGGGTCCGGGCCCCAGCATTTT. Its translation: CAWRGQGSGPQHF.

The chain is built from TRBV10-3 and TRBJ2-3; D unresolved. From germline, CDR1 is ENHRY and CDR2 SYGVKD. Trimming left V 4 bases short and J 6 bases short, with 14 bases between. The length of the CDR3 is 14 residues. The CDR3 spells CAISADQKRDTQYF. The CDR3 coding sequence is TGTGCCATCAGTGCGGACCAGAAACGTGATACGCAGTATTTT.

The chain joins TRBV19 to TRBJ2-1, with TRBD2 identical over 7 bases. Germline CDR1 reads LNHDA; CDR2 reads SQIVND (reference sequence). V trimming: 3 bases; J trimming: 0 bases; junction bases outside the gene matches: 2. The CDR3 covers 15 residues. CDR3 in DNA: TGTGCCAGTAGTATCCTAGCGGACTCCTACAATGAGCAGTTCTTC. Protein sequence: CASSILADSYNEQFF.

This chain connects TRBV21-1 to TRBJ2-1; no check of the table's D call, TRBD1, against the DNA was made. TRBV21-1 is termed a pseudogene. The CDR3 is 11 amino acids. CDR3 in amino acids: CKGATINEQFF. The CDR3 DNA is TGTAAAGGGGCCACTATTAATGAGCAGTTCTTC.

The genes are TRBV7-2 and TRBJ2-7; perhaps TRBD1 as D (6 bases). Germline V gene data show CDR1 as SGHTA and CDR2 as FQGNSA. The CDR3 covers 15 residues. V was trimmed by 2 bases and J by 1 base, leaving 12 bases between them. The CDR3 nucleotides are TGTGCCAGCAGCTTATCCCACAGGGAGTCCTACGAGCAGTACTTC. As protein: CASSLSHRESYEQYF. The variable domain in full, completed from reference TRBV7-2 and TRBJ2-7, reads GAGVSQSPSNKVTEKGKDVELRCDPISGHTALYWYRQSLGQGLEFLIYFQGNSAPDKSGLPSDRFSAERTGGSVSTLTIQRTQQEDSAVYLCASSLSHRESYEQYFGPGTRLTVT.

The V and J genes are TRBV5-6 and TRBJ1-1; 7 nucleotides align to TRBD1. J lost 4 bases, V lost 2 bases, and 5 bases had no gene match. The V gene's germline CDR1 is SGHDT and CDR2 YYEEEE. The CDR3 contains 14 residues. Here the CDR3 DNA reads TGTGCCAGCAGCTTAACAGGGGTCCTCACTGAAGCTTTCTTT. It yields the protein CASSLTGVLTEAFF.

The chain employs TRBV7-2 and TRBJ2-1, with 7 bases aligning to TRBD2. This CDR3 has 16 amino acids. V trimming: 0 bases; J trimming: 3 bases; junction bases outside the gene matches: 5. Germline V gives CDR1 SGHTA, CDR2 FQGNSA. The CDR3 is CASSLAVGGSYNEQFF. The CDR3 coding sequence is TGTGCCAGCAGCTTAGCGGTCGGCGGGAGCTACAATGAGCAGTTCTTC.

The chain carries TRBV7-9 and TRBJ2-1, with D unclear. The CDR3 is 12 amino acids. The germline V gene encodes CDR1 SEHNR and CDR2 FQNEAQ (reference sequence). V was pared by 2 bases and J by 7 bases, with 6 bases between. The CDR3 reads CASSLSLNEQFF. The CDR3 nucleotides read TGTGCCAGCAGCTTAAGCTTAAATGAGCAGTTCTTC.

The CDR3 here is CASSLVGSSYEQYF. The CDR3 DNA follows: TGCGCCAGCAGCTTGGTAGGGAGCTCCTACGAGCAGTACTTC. J is TRBJ2-7 and V is TRBV5-1, with D tentatively TRBD2 (5 bases). The CDR3 covers 14 residues. V was trimmed by 0 bases and J by 0 bases, leaving 7 bases between them. CDR1 and CDR2 from the germline V gene are SGHRS and YFSETQ.

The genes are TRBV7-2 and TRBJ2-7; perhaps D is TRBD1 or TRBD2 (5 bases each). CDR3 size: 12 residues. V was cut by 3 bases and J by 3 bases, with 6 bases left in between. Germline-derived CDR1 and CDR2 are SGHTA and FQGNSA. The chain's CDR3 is CASSLGDYEQYF. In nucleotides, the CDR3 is TGTGCCAGCAGCTTGGGGGACTACGAGCAGTACTTC.

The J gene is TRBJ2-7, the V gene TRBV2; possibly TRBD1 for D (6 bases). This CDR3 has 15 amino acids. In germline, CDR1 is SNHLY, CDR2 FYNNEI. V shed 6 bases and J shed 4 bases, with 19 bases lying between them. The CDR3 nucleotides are TGTGCCAGCAGCTCCGGGACACCCCCCCGGTACGAGCAGTACTTC. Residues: CASSSGTPPRYEQYF. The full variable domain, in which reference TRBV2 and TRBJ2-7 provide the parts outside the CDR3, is EPEVTQTPSHQVTQMGQEVILRCVPISNHLYFYWYRQILGQKVEFLVSFYNNEISEKSEIFDDQFSVERPDGSNFTLKIRSTKLEDSAMYFCASSSGTPPRYEQYFGPGTRLTVT.

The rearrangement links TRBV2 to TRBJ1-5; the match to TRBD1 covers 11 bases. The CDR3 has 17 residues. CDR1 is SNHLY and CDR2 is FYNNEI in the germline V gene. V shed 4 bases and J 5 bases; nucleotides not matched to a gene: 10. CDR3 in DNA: TGTGCCAGCAGTGGGCACCGTTCGGACAGGGGGCATCAGCCCCAGCATTTT. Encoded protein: CASSGHRSDRGHQPQHF.

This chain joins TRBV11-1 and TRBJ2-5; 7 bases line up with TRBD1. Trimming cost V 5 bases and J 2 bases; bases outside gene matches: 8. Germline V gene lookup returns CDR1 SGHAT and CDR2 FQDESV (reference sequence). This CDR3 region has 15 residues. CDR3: CASSVRDSVQETQYF. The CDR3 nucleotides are TGTGCCAGCAGCGTCCGGGACAGCGTACAAGAGACCCAGTACTTC.